These 19 T cell receptor beta chains originate from one sample sequenced in a study of neurological immune-mediated disorders (dated by TCRdb to about 2019). Library method: 5' RACE. Sequencing was performed on an Illumina HiSeq 2500. The raw public reads went through TCRdb reprocessing: fastp at Q25, MiXCR clone calling, in-frame beta chains kept. Identical CDR3 protein sequences are pooled into one entry, listed with their most common genes and DNA. This sample comprises about 52,000 distinct CDR3 sequences, about 3.8% of them detected only once. 6.5% of the sample is held by the ten biggest clonotypes. Source material: PBMCs. These receptors were obtained from a man aged 55 to 69 with multiple sclerosis.

This clonotype was seen ten or more times. Here the CDR3 DNA reads TGTGCCAGCAGAGAGATTGGGGAGAACACTGAAGCTTTCTTT. Encoded protein: CASREIGENTEAFF. This chain uses TRBV25-1 with TRBJ1-1; D is ambiguous. The germline V and J ends were trimmed by 6 bases and 1 base, with 12 bases remaining between them. The germline CDR1 and CDR2 sequences are MGHDK and SYGVNS. CDR3 length equals 14 residues.

This clonotype was observed at least ten times. V is TRBV5-1 and J is TRBJ1-3; D gene uncertain. The CDR3 runs to 15 residues. CDR1 is SGHRS, CDR2 YFSETQ, per germline. Trimming pared 6 bases from V and 0 bases from J, leaving 13 bases between. CDR3 coding DNA: TGCGCCAGCACCATAGACCGACCCTCTGGAAACACCATATATTTT. This encodes CASTIDRPSGNTIYF.

This clonotype was seen repeatedly, ten times or more. The chain carries TRBV7-7 and TRBJ2-5; D may be TRBD2 (6 bases). This CDR3 has 14 residues. In germline, CDR1 is SSHAT, CDR2 FNYEAQ (reference sequence). Trimming took 5 bases from V and 3 from J, leaving 13 bases between them. The DNA of the CDR3 is TGTGCCAGCAGCCCCGGGACTTCGAAAGAGACCCAGTACTTC. It codes for CASSPGTSKETQYF. The variable domain in full, with the rest retrieved from reference TRBV7-7 and TRBJ2-5, is GAGVSQSPRYKVTKRGQDVTLRCDPISSHATLYWYQQALGQGPEFLTYFNYEAQPDKSGLPSDRFSAERPEGSISTLTIQRTEQRDSAMYRCASSPGTSKETQYFGPGTRLLVL.

The sample holds many counts of this clonotype. The V gene is TRBV3-1, the J gene TRBJ1-2, with D possibly being TRBD1 (5 bases). The length of the CDR3 is 16 residues. Per the germline V gene, CDR1 is LGHDT and CDR2 is YNNKEL (reference sequence). Trimming left V 4 bases short and J 5 bases short, with 20 bases between. CDR3 in amino acids: CASSPRTGGGYYGYTF. In nucleotides, the CDR3 is TGTGCCAGCAGCCCCCGAACCGGGGGAGGCTATTATGGCTACACCTTC.

The sample holds many counts of this clonotype. The DNA for the CDR3 is TGTGCCTCAACCAGAGACAGGTTGATGGCCTACGAGCAGTACTTC. It encodes CASTRDRLMAYEQYF. The genes are TRBV12-3 or TRBV12-4 and TRBJ2-7; a possible D gene is TRBD1 (6 bases). The CDR3 is 15 amino acids. Deletions cut 11 bases from V and 2 bases from J, with 22 bases between.

This clonotype has a count of ten or more. This chain uses TRBV5-5 with TRBJ2-2, with 7 bases aligning to TRBD1. This CDR3 has 15 amino acids. Germline CDR1 is SGHKS and CDR2 is YYEKEE (reference sequence). The V gene end was trimmed by 7 bases and the J gene end by 0 bases; junction bases not matched to a gene: 6. CDR3 nucleotide sequence: TGTGCCAGCCAAGCGACAGGGACGAACACCGGGGAGCTGTTTTTT. This sequence encodes CASQATGTNTGELFF.

This clonotype was detected ten times or more. The rearrangement joins TRBV10-3 to TRBJ1-5; D uncertain. The CDR3 spans 13 residues. In germline, CDR1 is ENHRY, CDR2 SYGVKD. The V and J ends lost 7 bases and 5 bases respectively, with 12 bases between them. The CDR3 DNA reads as TGTGCCATCACAAGGGCCACAGATCAGCCCCAGCATTTT. This codes for CAITRATDQPQHF.

This clonotype was counted many times. The chain couples TRBV27 to TRBJ1-4, with a tentative D call TRBD1 (6 bases). Germline V gives CDR1 MNHEY, CDR2 SMNVEV (reference sequence). The V and J ends lost 6 bases and 6 bases respectively, with 17 bases between them. This CDR3 spans 15 amino acids. CDR3 loop: CASSSTGTFYEKLFF. DNA of the CDR3: TGTGCCAGCAGCTCTACCGGGACATTTTATGAAAAACTGTTTTTT. The full variable domain, rest sourced from reference TRBV27 and TRBJ1-4, is EAQVTQNPRYLITVTGKKLTVTCSQNMNHEYMSWYRQDPGLGLRQIYYSMNVEVTDKGDVPEGYKVSRKEKRNFPLILESPSPNQTSLYFCASSSTGTFYEKLFFGSGTQLSVL.

At least ten counts were recorded for this clonotype. V gene TRBV5-5 combines with J gene TRBJ1-5, with D unresolved. With 2 bases removed from V and 7 bases from J, the gap between germline ends came to 16 bases. CDR3 length: 15 amino acids. Germline CDR1 reads SGHKS; CDR2 reads YYEKEE (reference sequence). CDR3 in DNA: TGTGCCAGCAGCTTACAACCGACGATGCGGCAGCCCCAGCATTTT. Translated, it gives CASSLQPTMRQPQHF.

This clonotype was seen just once. V gene TRBV28 combines with J gene TRBJ2-1; TRBD2 matches at 8 bases. CDR1 and CDR2 (germline): MDHEN, SYDVKM. Losses at the gene ends were 5 bases for V and 10 bases for J; bases not matched to a gene: 13. The CDR3 totals 15 residues. The CDR3 nucleotides are TGTGCCAGCAGTCAAAGCGGGAGAAGGGTGGGGGAGCAGTTCTTC. Translating gives CASSQSGRRVGEQFF.

In this sample, this clonotype turned up many times. The V call is TRBV20-1, the J call TRBJ1-5; TRBD1 is a possible D gene (5 bases). CDR1 and CDR2 from the germline V gene are DFQATT and SNEGSKA (reference sequence). V dropped 3 bases and J dropped 0 bases, with 12 bases sitting between them. The CDR3 extends over 15 amino acids. The CDR3 DNA reads as TGCAGTGCTAGTTCGTTAGGGGATAGCAATCAGCCCCAGCATTTT. It codes for CSASSLGDSNQPQHF.

This clonotype was observed many times. V usage is TRBV5-1 and J usage is TRBJ2-1, with 8 bases matching TRBD2. CDR1 and CDR2 (germline): SGHRS, YFSETQ. Unmatched junction bases numbered 2, after V lost 5 bases and J lost 4 bases. CDR3 size: 13 residues. CDR3 loop: CASSTGGYNEQFF. The CDR3 DNA sequence: TGCGCCAGCAGTACGGGAGGGTACAATGAGCAGTTCTTC.

This clonotype showed up many times. The rearrangement uses TRBV20-1 and TRBJ2-3; D is uncertain. The V gene's germline CDR1 is DFQATT and CDR2 SNEGSKA (reference sequence). V lost 1 base and J lost 6, with 5 bases in between. CDR3 length equals 11 residues. This CDR3 is CSARVQDTQYF. The CDR3 coding sequence is TGCAGTGCTAGAGTTCAGGATACGCAGTATTTT.

The V gene is TRBV15, the J gene TRBJ1-1; a possible D gene is TRBD1 (5 bases). Germline V CDR1 and CDR2: LNHNV, YYDKDF (reference sequence). Trimming pared 0 bases from V and 6 bases from J, leaving 14 bases between. This CDR3 has 15 amino acids. CDR3 DNA: TGTGCCACCAGCAGAGATCCAGGGATTGGGGCTGAAGCTTTCTTT. Translated: CATSRDPGIGAEAFF.

At least ten counts were recorded for this clonotype. This chain joins TRBV5-8 and TRBJ2-4, with 7 positions matching TRBD1. V shed 4 bases, J shed 0 bases, and the junction held 7 bases outside the gene matches. Germline V gene data show CDR1 as SGHTS and CDR2 as YDEGEE. The CDR3 totals 16 residues. CDR3 protein: CASSILQGLAKNIQYF. The CDR3 coding sequence is TGTGCCAGCAGCATCCTACAGGGGTTAGCCAAAAACATTCAGTACTTC.

This clonotype was seen at least ten times. The chain is built from TRBV5-6 and TRBJ1-4, with D possibly TRBD1 on 5 matching bases. The V gene's germline CDR1 is SGHDT and CDR2 YYEEEE. The V gene lost 4 bases and the J gene lost 4 bases, with 14 bases spanning the gap. This CDR3 has 15 amino acids. The CDR3 DNA is TGTGCCAGCAGCCGACAGACAGCAAATAATGAAAAACTGTTTTTT. Amino acids: CASSRQTANNEKLFF. The variable domain in full, completed from reference TRBV5-6 and TRBJ1-4, reads DAGVTQSPTHLIKTRGQQVTLRCSPKSGHDTVSWYQQALGQGPQFIFQYYEEEERQRGNFPDRFSGHQFPNYSSELNVNALLLGDSALYLCASSRQTANNEKLFFGSGTQLSVL.

This clonotype was found many times. The chain links TRBV29-1 to TRBJ1-3; D may be TRBD1 (5 bases). The CDR3 consists of 14 residues. The germline V and J ends were trimmed by 3 bases and 0 bases, with 9 bases remaining between them. From germline, CDR1 is SQVTM and CDR2 ANQGSEA. CDR3 sequence (DNA): TGCAGCGTTGATGGGGGGAGCTCTGGAAACACCATATATTTT. As protein: CSVDGGSSGNTIYF.

This clonotype was recorded many times. J is TRBJ1-6 and V is TRBV28; tentative D call: TRBD1 (5 bases). Germline CDR1 is MDHEN and CDR2 is SYDVKM. This CDR3 contains 15 residues. V was clipped by 5 bases and J by 10 bases, with 18 bases between them. The CDR3 sequence is CASSPNRQMGSPLHF. The DNA of the CDR3 is TGTGCCAGCAGTCCGAACCGACAGATGGGGTCACCCCTCCACTTT. The entire variable domain, with the rest obtained from reference TRBV28 and TRBJ1-6, is as follows: DVKVTQSSRYLVKRTGEKVFLECVQDMDHENMFWYRQDPGLGLRLIYFSYDVKMKEKGDIPEGYSVSREKKERFSLILESASTNQTSMYLCASSPNRQMGSPLHFGNGTRLTVT.

This clonotype came up many times. V is TRBV5-1 and J is TRBJ2-3; D remains unclear. The CDR3 runs 14 residues. The V and J ends lost 4 bases and 4 bases respectively, with 13 bases between them. Germline CDR1 SGHRS, CDR2 YFSETQ. CDR3 loop: CASSPRTFPDTQYF. Written as DNA, the CDR3 is TGCGCCAGCAGCCCCAGGACCTTTCCAGATACGCAGTATTTT.